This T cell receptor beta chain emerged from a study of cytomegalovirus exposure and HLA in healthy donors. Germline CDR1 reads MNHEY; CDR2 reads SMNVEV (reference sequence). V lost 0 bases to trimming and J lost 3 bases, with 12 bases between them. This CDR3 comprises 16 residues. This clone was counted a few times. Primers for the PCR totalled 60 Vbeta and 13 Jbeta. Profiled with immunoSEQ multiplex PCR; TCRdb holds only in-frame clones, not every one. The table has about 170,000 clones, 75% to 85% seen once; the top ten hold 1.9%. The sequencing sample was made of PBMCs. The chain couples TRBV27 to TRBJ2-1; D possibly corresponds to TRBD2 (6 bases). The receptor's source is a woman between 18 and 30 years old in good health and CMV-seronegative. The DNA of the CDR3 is TGTGCCAGCAGTTTATCGTTTTGGAGGGTCTACAATGAGCAGTTCTTC. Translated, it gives CASSLSFWRVYNEQFF.